Following are 13 T cell receptor beta chains from one sample sequenced in a study of T cells after posttransplantation cyclophosphamide. The table came from immunoSEQ multiplex PCR; TCRdb's copy has only in-frame clones and leaves some out. The record shows about 39,000 clones for this sample, with no singletons present. The sample consisted of PBMCs. The receptors come from a woman aged 50 to 60 in good health and a related stem cell transplant donor.

The sample holds many counts of this clone. The chain is built from TRBV28 and TRBJ2-6, with D perhaps TRBD2 (5 bases). This CDR3 spans 18 amino acids. From germline, CDR1 is MDHEN and CDR2 SYDVKM. Trimming stripped 7 bases from V and 2 bases from J, with 21 bases between. The CDR3 DNA sequence: TGTGCCAGCAACCTCGGGGTTGCCGCCCGGCCTGGGGCCAACGTCCTGACTTTC. Protein product: CASNLGVAARPGANVLTF.

The chain couples TRBV2 to TRBJ2-5; perhaps TRBD1 as D (6 bases). The J call may be mistaken, given a closer DNA end match to TRBJ2-7. There are 13 residues in the CDR3. Germline-derived CDR1 and CDR2 are SNHLY and FYNNEI. The CDR3 sequence is CASSLRDIYEQYF. In DNA, the CDR3 is TGTGCCAGCAGTCTCCGGGACATCTACGAGCAGTACTTC.

The sample holds many counts of this clone. This chain connects TRBV7-3 to TRBJ1-5, with 8 bases identical to TRBD1. Germline V gene sequence: CDR1 SGHTA, CDR2 FQGTGA. The CDR3 contains 13 residues. With V trimmed by 2 bases and J by 9 bases, 3 bases remained unmatched. This chain's CDR3 is CASSLGTGSPQHF. In DNA, the CDR3 is TGTGCCAGCAGCTTAGGGACAGGTTCGCCCCAGCATTTT.

This clone was seen repeatedly, ten times or more. J is TRBJ1-1 and V is TRBV19; possibly TRBD1 for D (6 bases). CDR1 LNHDA and CDR2 SQIVND come from the germline V gene (reference sequence). Trimming removed 8 bases from V and 4 bases from J, with 17 bases in between. CDR3 length: 14 residues. For the CDR3, the DNA is TGTGCCAGTCACCCGGGGGGGCGGAGCACTGAAGCTTTCTTT. This gives the protein CASHPGGRSTEAFF.

The chain links TRBV28 to TRBJ1-2; possible D gene TRBD1, 5 bases. Looked up from germline, CDR1 is MDHEN and CDR2 is SYDVKM. The germline V and J ends were trimmed by 4 bases and 7 bases, with 25 bases remaining between them. The CDR3 runs to 17 residues. The CDR3 DNA is TGTGCCAGCAGTTCCGCAAACCCCCTTGTGGGGCGGGGTGGCTACACCTTC. Its protein is CASSSANPLVGRGGYTF.

This clone was detected many times. V and J are TRBV6-1 and TRBJ2-3; D is ambiguous. The CDR3 extends over 13 amino acids. Germline CDR1 MNHNS, CDR2 SASEGT. Trimming pared 8 bases from V and 0 bases from J, leaving 9 bases between. The CDR3 here is CASESASTDTQYF. The DNA of the CDR3 is TGTGCCAGCGAGAGTGCTAGCACAGATACGCAGTATTTT.

This clone was seen ten or more times. The genes are TRBV28 and TRBJ1-3; no definite D call. The germline gives CDR1 MDHEN, CDR2 SYDVKM. The CDR3 loop spans 15 amino acids. Trimming left V 5 bases short and J 2 bases short, with 13 bases between. The CDR3 loop is CASSPYFNAGNTIYF. The CDR3 DNA follows: TGTGCCAGCAGTCCCTACTTTAACGCTGGAAACACCATATATTTT.

This clone was recorded at least ten times. The rearrangement links TRBV10-1 to TRBJ1-6; TRBD1 aligns across 7 bases. With V trimmed by 6 bases and J by 5 bases, 19 bases remained unmatched. CDR1 is WNHNN and CDR2 is SYGVQD in the germline V gene (reference sequence). The CDR3 extends over 19 amino acids. CDR3 nucleotides: TGCGCCAGCAGAAACTCAATCGTGGGGACAGCCGACCATAATTCACCCCTCCACTTT. It yields the protein CASRNSIVGTADHNSPLHF.

There are many counts of this clone. V is TRBV28 and J is TRBJ2-5, with 12 bases lining up with TRBD1. The J segment lost 5 bases and the V segment lost 4 bases, leaving 8 bases of the junction unmatched. This CDR3 comprises 16 residues. Per germline, CDR1 MDHEN and CDR2 SYDVKM. The CDR3 loop is CASSSPGQGARETQYF. The CDR3 region has the DNA TGTGCCAGCAGTTCCCCGGGACAGGGGGCGAGGGAGACCCAGTACTTC.

This clone was observed a handful of times. This sequence joins TRBV9 and TRBJ2-1, with a possible D match to TRBD2 (6 bases). Per germline, CDR1 SGDLS and CDR2 YYNGEE. This CDR3 has 16 residues. V was cut by 0 bases and J by 1 base, with 11 bases left in between. The CDR3 reads CASSVVMGGSYNEQFF. The CDR3, as DNA: TGTGCCAGCAGCGTAGTAATGGGGGGTTCCTACAATGAGCAGTTCTTC.

This clone has a count of ten or more. The chain joins TRBV9 to TRBJ2-7; D call uncertain. Trimming took off 2 bases at V and 1 base at J, with 7 bases between the two ends. The CDR3 is made up of 13 amino acids. CDR1 and CDR2 from the germline V gene are SGDLS and YYNGEE. The CDR3 bases are TGTGCCAGCAGCGTCTTCTCTTCCTACGAGCAGTACTTC. Translating it yields CASSVFSSYEQYF.

This clone was found many times. The chain combines TRBV5-1 with TRBJ1-2, with 10 bases matching TRBD1. Germline assignment: CDR1 SGHRS and CDR2 YFSETQ. The CDR3 spans 16 residues. Trimming at V came to 3 bases and at J to 6 bases, leaving 11 bases not matched to a gene. The CDR3 bases are TGCGCCAGCAGCTCGGGGACGACAGGGGGCGTACATGGCTACACCTTC. Translated, it gives CASSSGTTGGVHGYTF.

This clone was observed at least ten times. The genes are TRBV7-9 and TRBJ2-3; the match to TRBD2 covers 9 bases. Losses at the gene ends were 5 bases for V and 4 bases for J; bases not matched to a gene: 4. The CDR3 is 14 amino acids. Germline values: CDR1 SEHNR, CDR2 FQNEAQ (reference sequence). This chain's CDR3 is CASSAGLASDTQYF. The CDR3 coding sequence is TGTGCCAGCAGCGCGGGACTAGCATCAGATACGCAGTATTTT.